These 27 T cell receptor beta chains were all obtained from the same sample, sequenced in a study of T cells in Graves' hyperthyroidism and ophthalmopathy. Amplified TCR beta CDR3 regions derived from RNA transcripts. The HTBI set primed first-round TCR CDR3 RT-PCR. TCRdb re-analysed the multiplex PCR reads in MiXCR, keeping a single row per CDR3 protein. The table records 50,000 to 60,000 distinct CDR3 sequences, 40% to 55% of them present only once. What was sequenced was blood. The receptor source for this set is a woman aged 25 to 39 with Graves' ophthalmopathy.

V gene TRBV11-2 combines with J gene TRBJ2-2, with D possibly TRBD2 on 5 matching bases. Germline V gene lookup returns CDR1 SGHAT and CDR2 FQNNGV. The CDR3 runs to 16 residues. V lost 9 bases to trimming and J lost 3 bases, with 20 bases between them. The CDR3 reads CASARSTARDTGELFF. The CDR3 nucleotides are TGTGCCAGTGCTAGATCGACCGCGCGGGACACCGGGGAGCTGTTTTTT.

This clonotype was observed many times. This chain links TRBV2 with TRBJ2-1; D not resolved. V was clipped by 8 bases and J by 6 bases, with 5 bases between them. Per germline, CDR1 SNHLY and CDR2 FYNNEI. The CDR3 consists of 10 residues. The CDR3 region is CASALNEQFF. The CDR3 DNA sequence: TGTGCCAGCGCCCTCAATGAGCAGTTCTTC. Full variable domain (outside the CDR3, taken from reference TRBV2 and TRBJ2-1): EPEVTQTPSHQVTQMGQEVILRCVPISNHLYFYWYRQILGQKVEFLVSFYNNEISEKSEIFDDQFSVERPDGSNFTLKIRSTKLEDSAMYFCASALNEQFFGPGTRLTVL.

This clonotype has at least ten counts. The CDR3: CASRYNSGSYQDNEQFF. The CDR3 nucleotides are TGTGCCAGCAGGTATAATAGCGGGAGTTATCAGGACAATGAGCAGTTCTTC. This chain links TRBV7-2 with TRBJ2-1, with 9 bases that match TRBD2. CDR3 length equals 17 residues. The ends lost 6 bases at V and 5 bases at J; junction bases unmatched: 14. Germline CDR1 SGHTA, CDR2 FQGNSA.

The genes are TRBV20-1 and TRBJ1-2; D is undetermined. Trimming cost V 1 base and J 0 bases, with 18 bases left between them. The germline CDR1 and CDR2 sequences are DFQATT and SNEGSKA (reference sequence). The CDR3 is made up of 17 amino acids. The CDR3 DNA reads as TGCAGTGCTAGAGTGGCTATATTCTTATGTGCTAACTATGGCTACACCTTC. It yields the protein CSARVAIFLCANYGYTF.

To note about this clonotype: Just one base apart from a much larger clone, this may be a read error. The chain uses TRBV7-8 and TRBJ2-7, with D tentatively TRBD1 or TRBD2 (5 bases each). The CDR3 covers 15 residues. The V and J ends lost 6 bases and 7 bases respectively, with 22 bases between them. The germline CDR1 and CDR2 sequences are SGHVS and FQNEAQ. The CDR3 spells CASSLIRDRNNEQYF. For the CDR3, the DNA is TGTGCCAGCAGTCTGATAAGGGACCGAAACAATGAGCAGTACTTC.

This clonotype was detected ten times or more. CDR3 sequence (DNA): TGTGCCAGCAGGCCGGGACAGGGTTACACCGGGGAGCTGTTTTTT. Protein product: CASRPGQGYTGELFF. The chain employs TRBV2 and TRBJ2-2; 9 bases map to TRBD1. The CDR3 is made up of 15 amino acids. The germline V gene encodes CDR1 SNHLY and CDR2 FYNNEI. V gave up 6 bases and J gave up 3 bases; unmatched junction bases: 5.

As regards this clonotype: A much larger clone is a single base away; this may be a read error. The chain couples TRBV10-3 to TRBJ1-2; D not certain. CDR3 length equals 14 residues. V gave up 5 bases and J gave up 2 bases, with 12 bases separating them. Germline-derived CDR1 and CDR2 are ENHRY and SYGVKD. The CDR3 sequence is CAISLTYSNYGYTF. The CDR3 DNA follows: TGTGCCATCAGTTTAACTTACAGCAACTATGGCTACACCTTC.

This clonotype was detected ten times or more. V is TRBV4-1 and J is TRBJ2-3; 12 nucleotides align to TRBD2. Germline values: CDR1 MGHRA, CDR2 YSYEKL. V lost 2 bases, J lost 2 bases, and 5 bases stayed unmatched. This CDR3 is 17 amino acids long. The CDR3 reads CASSQFGLAGTTDTQYF. DNA for the CDR3: TGCGCCAGCAGCCAATTTGGACTAGCGGGAACCACAGATACGCAGTATTTT.

A remark on this clonotype: Mismatch with germline at one junction end may stem from a read error. The chain couples TRBV9 to TRBJ1-3; D is unclear. The CDR3 is 14 amino acids. The germline V gene encodes CDR1 SGDLS and CDR2 YYNGEE. The CDR3 bases are TGCGCCAGCAGCGTTGGTGTTACTGGAAACACCATATATTTT. Translation gives CASSVGVTGNTIYF.

Ten or more counts support this clonotype. The J gene is TRBJ2-7, the V gene TRBV28, with 11 bases lining up with TRBD2. The V gene's germline CDR1 is MDHEN and CDR2 SYDVKM. The CDR3 sequence is 16 residues long. V trimming: 5 bases; J trimming: 2 bases; junction bases outside the gene matches: 8. The CDR3 loop is CASSTRLAGPTYEQYF. The CDR3 DNA reads as TGTGCCAGCAGTACCCGACTAGCGGGACCAACCTACGAGCAGTACTTC.

J is TRBJ1-2 and V is TRBV10-3, with 7 bases lining up with TRBD1. With 2 bases clipped from V and 8 bases from J, the junction kept 8 bases outside the gene matches. CDR1 and CDR2 (germline): ENHRY, SYGVKD. The CDR3 sequence is 14 residues long. CDR3 region: CAISERRQGGGYTF. The CDR3 coding sequence is TGTGCCATCAGTGAGCGGCGACAGGGCGGGGGCTACACCTTC.

This rearrangement joins TRBV3-1 to TRBJ2-7, with 10 bases identical to TRBD2. The CDR3 contains 18 residues. The V gene end was trimmed by 0 bases and the J gene end by 5 bases; junction bases not matched to a gene: 13. Germline CDR1 LGHDT, CDR2 YNNKEL (reference sequence). This CDR3 reads CASSQDWASGSGRDEQYF. CDR3 bases: TGTGCCAGCAGCCAAGATTGGGCTAGCGGGAGTGGTAGAGACGAGCAGTACTTC.

The J gene is TRBJ2-1, the V gene TRBV9; D is uncertain. Trimming shortened V by 2 bases and J by 0 bases, and 12 bases separated the two germline ends. Per the germline V gene, CDR1 is SGDLS and CDR2 is YYNGEE. This CDR3 contains 16 residues. Written as DNA, the CDR3 is TGTGCCAGCAGCGTGGGCTCTGTCAGCTCCTACAATGAGCAGTTCTTC. It encodes CASSVGSVSSYNEQFF.

As for this clonotype: Because it lacks the conserved phenylalanine or tryptophan at the end, this CDR3 is likely a read error. This sequence joins TRBV5-6 and TRBJ2-3, with TRBD2 matching 9 bases. The V gene's germline CDR1 is SGHDT and CDR2 YYEEEE. This CDR3 spans 14 amino acids. DNA of the CDR3: TGTGCCAGCAGGAATAGCGGGGGTACAGGTACGCAGTATTCT. It encodes CASRNSGGTGTQYS.

This clonotype has just one count. The rearrangement joins TRBV20-1 to TRBJ2-3, with 8 bases aligning to TRBD2. Germline assignment: CDR1 DFQATT and CDR2 SNEGSKA (reference sequence). The CDR3 runs to 14 residues. After removal of 3 bases from V and 11 bases from J, the junction contained 13 bases not matched to a gene. The CDR3 coding sequence is TGCAGTGCTAGTAGCGGGGCCACCTACAATGAGCAGTATTTT. It is translated as CSASSGATYNEQYF.

The sample holds many counts of this clonotype. V is TRBV5-1 and J is TRBJ1-4, with TRBD1 matching over 12 bases. V was clipped by 4 bases and J by 7 bases; unmatched bases: 5. The CDR3 extends over 15 amino acids. Germline V gene data show CDR1 as SGHRS and CDR2 as YFSETQ. The CDR3 DNA is TGCGCCAGCAGCAGGGGACAGGGGGCGCCTGAAAAACTGTTTTTT. This encodes CASSRGQGAPEKLFF.

The chain combines TRBV10-1 with TRBJ1-1; D is uncertain. CDR3 size: 15 residues. Germline loops: CDR1 WNHNN, CDR2 SYGVQD (reference sequence). V was cut by 3 bases and J by 2 bases, with 13 bases left in between. The chain's CDR3 is CASSDIGTANTEAFF. CDR3 bases: TGCGCCAGCAGTGATATCGGCACAGCCAACACTGAAGCTTTCTTT.

There are many counts of this clonotype. J is TRBJ2-3 and V is TRBV5-4; possible D gene TRBD1, 5 bases. With 0 bases removed from V and 3 bases from J, the gap between germline ends came to 8 bases. Germline V CDR1 and CDR2: SGHNT, YYREEE (reference sequence). This CDR3 has 14 amino acids. The CDR3 is CASSLEDITDTQYF. CDR3 sequence (DNA): TGTGCCAGCAGCTTGGAGGACATAACAGATACGCAGTATTTT.

This clonotype was detected many times. The rearrangement joins TRBV13 to TRBJ2-5, with D possibly being TRBD1 or TRBD2 (5 bases each). The germline CDR1 and CDR2 sequences are PRHDT and FYEKMQ (reference sequence). The CDR3 sequence is 15 residues long. V lost 5 bases to trimming and J lost 5 bases, with 18 bases between them. DNA of the CDR3: TGTGCCAGCAGCAGATTCGGGACGCCCCAGGAGACCCAGTACTTC. Protein product: CASSRFGTPQETQYF.

On this clonotype: Possible read error: a much larger clone is one base away. The chain joins TRBV7-9 to TRBJ1-3; D unclear. The ends were cut back, 5 bases at V and 0 bases at J, with 20 bases in the middle. The CDR3 covers 18 residues. CDR1 is SEHNR, CDR2 FQNEAQ, per germline (reference sequence). This CDR3 is CASSHDPPTPSSGNTIYF. CDR3 DNA sequence: TGTGCCAGCAGCCATGATCCCCCAACTCCGAGCTCTGGAAACACCATATATTTT.

This clonotype was seen many times. V and J are TRBV28 and TRBJ2-3; D gene ambiguous. V was pared by 3 bases and J by 4 bases, with 14 bases between. The germline V gene has CDR1 MDHEN and CDR2 SYDVKM. The CDR3 loop spans 15 amino acids. Here the CDR3 reads CASSFPRLVADTQYF. DNA for the CDR3: TGTGCCAGCAGTTTCCCCCGCCTAGTCGCAGATACGCAGTATTTT.

Notes on this clonotype: At one end, the junction sequence differs from germline, possibly due to a read error. The chain is built from TRBV25-1 and TRBJ2-2, with 8 bases matching TRBD2. The CDR3 runs 19 residues. The germline V gene has CDR1 MGHDK and CDR2 SYGVNS. The CDR3 sequence: CACSGGPAGEPLRTWVLFF. CDR3 bases: TGTGCCTGCAGTGGGGGACCAGCGGGGGAACCCCTCCGCACCTGGGTGCTGTTTTTT.

The chain employs TRBV20-1 and TRBJ1-5; possible D gene TRBD1, 6 bases. Per the germline V gene, CDR1 is DFQATT and CDR2 is SNEGSKA (reference sequence). Trimming removed 6 bases at V and 7 bases at J, with 22 bases between. This CDR3 has 15 residues. Here the CDR3 reads CSAASGGFYEQPQHF. The CDR3 coding sequence is TGCAGTGCCGCTAGCGGGGGCTTCTACGAGCAGCCCCAGCATTTT.

This clonotype was observed many times. In DNA form, the CDR3 reads TGTGCCATACAGGGACGCTCCTACAATGAGCAGTTCTTC. Protein product: CAIQGRSYNEQFF. The chain has TRBV28 and TRBJ2-1, with D perhaps TRBD1 (6 bases). Trimming took off 10 bases at V and 0 bases at J, with 10 bases between the two ends. CDR3 length equals 13 residues. Germline V CDR1 and CDR2: MDHEN, SYDVKM.

On this clonotype itself: A single base separates this from a much larger clone, so it may be a read error. V and J are TRBV28 and TRBJ2-1, with 12 bases identical to TRBD2. Germline lookup yields CDR1 MDHEN and CDR2 SYDVKM. CDR3 size: 17 residues. The CDR3 DNA reads TGTGCCAGCAGTGCCTGGACTAGCGGGGACCACTACAATGAGCAGCTCTTC. Translation: CASSAWTSGDHYNEQLF.

This sequence joins TRBV2 and TRBJ2-1, with 10 positions matching TRBD2. CDR3 length equals 12 residues. The junction had 1 base not matched to a gene; V was cut back by 4 bases and J by 10 bases. CDR1 and CDR2 from the germline V gene are SNHLY and FYNNEI. CDR3 in DNA: TGTGCCAGCAGTGGACTAGCGGGCGAGCAGTTCTTC. Its protein product is CASSGLAGEQFF.

J is TRBJ2-5 and V is TRBV28; a weak D match, TRBD2 (5 bases). Germline lookup yields CDR1 MDHEN and CDR2 SYDVKM. This CDR3 contains 16 residues. The V end was cut by 2 bases, the J end by 4 bases, with 17 bases between. The CDR3 DNA reads TGTGCCAGCAGTTTAGGCGGAGGACCCGCTGTAGAGACCCAGTACTTC. Its protein product is CASSLGGGPAVETQYF.